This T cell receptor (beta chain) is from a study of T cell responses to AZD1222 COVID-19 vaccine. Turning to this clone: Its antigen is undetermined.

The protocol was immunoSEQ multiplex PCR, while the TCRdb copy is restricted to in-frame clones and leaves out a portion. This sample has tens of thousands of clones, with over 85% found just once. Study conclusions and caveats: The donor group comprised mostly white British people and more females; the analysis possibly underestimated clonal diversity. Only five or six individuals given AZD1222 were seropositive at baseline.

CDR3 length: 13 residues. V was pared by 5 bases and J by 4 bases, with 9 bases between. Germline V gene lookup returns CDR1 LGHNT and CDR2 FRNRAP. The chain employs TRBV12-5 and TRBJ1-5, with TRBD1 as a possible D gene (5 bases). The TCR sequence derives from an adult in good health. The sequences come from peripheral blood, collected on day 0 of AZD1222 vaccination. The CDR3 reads CASGEAGNQPQHF. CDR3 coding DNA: TGTGCTAGTGGTGAGGCAGGGAATCAGCCCCAGCATTTT.